One sample yielded the 19 T cell receptor beta chains listed below, sequenced in a study of blood T cells in healthy people across ages. A second PCR, run for about 7 to 11 cycles, used a sample-barcoded 5' primer plus a J-beta primer mix. Using its own MiXCR run on the 5' RACE reads, TCRdb lists one record per CDR3 protein. The data hold approximately 680,000 distinct CDR3 sequences, with 32% observed a single time. Input material: blood. The receptor set was obtained from a woman of 80 years or more in good health.

The chain is built from TRBV6-1 and TRBJ2-5; the D gene is possibly TRBD1 (6 bases). With 2 bases removed from V and 3 bases from J, the gap between germline ends came to 13 bases. The CDR3 runs to 15 residues. Germline V gene lookup returns CDR1 MNHNS and CDR2 SASEGT. This CDR3 is CASSEWGPQEETQYF. The CDR3 nucleotides read TGTGCCAGCAGTGAATGGGGGCCGCAGGAAGAGACCCAGTACTTC.

About this clonotype: A read error may explain this, as a much larger clone is one base away. CDR3 sequence reads: CSGHLGQKNTKAFF. The CDR3 DNA reads TGCAGCGGCCATTTAGGACAGAAGAACACTAAAGCTTTCTTT. This chain uses TRBV29-1 with TRBJ1-1; D might be TRBD1 (6 bases). The CDR3 is made up of 14 amino acids. Germline CDR1 and CDR2: SQVTM and ANQGSEA.

Ten or more counts support this clonotype. The V call is TRBV7-2, the J call TRBJ2-1; possible D gene TRBD2, 6 bases. This CDR3 is built from 16 residues. Trimming stripped 5 bases from V and 3 bases from J, with 17 bases between. Per the germline V gene, CDR1 is SGHTA and CDR2 is FQGNSA. CDR3 protein: CASSPGGSGVYNEQFF. The DNA of the CDR3 is TGTGCCAGCAGCCCCGGGGGTAGCGGCGTCTACAATGAGCAGTTCTTC.

This clonotype appeared many times. The rearrangement uses TRBV20-1 and TRBJ2-7, with D perhaps matching TRBD1 (6 bases). This CDR3 has 14 residues. The germline CDR1 and CDR2 sequences are DFQATT and SNEGSKA (reference sequence). Deletions cut 4 bases from V and 4 bases from J, with 17 bases between. CDR3 loop: CSAITSGVGYEQYF. CDR3 DNA sequence: TGCAGTGCTATTACGTCAGGGGTCGGGTACGAGCAGTACTTC.

J is TRBJ2-1 and V is TRBV12-5; 9 positions agree with TRBD1. Germline V gene data show CDR1 as LGHNT and CDR2 as FRNRAP. J gave up 13 bases and V 7 bases, and 5 bases lay outside the gene matches. There are 11 residues in the CDR3. The CDR3 sequence is CASARDRDQFF. CDR3 DNA sequence: TGTGCTAGTGCCCGGGACAGGGACCAGTTCTTC.

This chain links TRBV6-1 with TRBJ2-1; 8 bases line up with TRBD1. V dropped 6 bases and J dropped 6; count of bases not matched to a gene: 25. The length of the CDR3 is 20 residues. Germline CDR1 MNHNS, CDR2 SASEGT. CDR3 coding DNA: TGTGCCAGCAGCCGACGGATATTGCGGAACAGGGGGACTTATGCCAATGAGCAGTTCTTC. This codes for CASSRRILRNRGTYANEQFF.

This clonotype was observed many times. The chain has TRBV4-1 and TRBJ2-1, with D possibly being TRBD1 or TRBD2 (5 bases each). Germline CDR1 and CDR2: MGHRA and YSYEKL. V was cut by 1 base and J by 3 bases, with 22 bases left in between. The CDR3 contains 19 residues. The CDR3 region has the DNA TGCGCCAGCAGCCAAGCGCGGCAGGGTGGGCTAGCAAGCTACAATGAGCAGTTCTTC. It is translated as CASSQARQGGLASYNEQFF.

Ten or more counts support this clonotype. The J gene is TRBJ2-1, the V gene TRBV4-1, with unresolved D. CDR1 MGHRA and CDR2 YSYEKL come from the germline V gene. The CDR3 length is 13 residues. The V end was cut by 3 bases, the J end by 4 bases, with 7 bases between. The chain's CDR3 is CASSHGQYNEQFF. The CDR3 coding sequence is TGCGCCAGCAGCCACGGCCAGTACAATGAGCAGTTCTTC.

The CDR3 DNA reads as TGTGCCAGCACCGCCGGGACAGGTCGTAATGAAAAACTGTTTTTT. As protein: CASTAGTGRNEKLFF. V gene TRBV7-2 combines with J gene TRBJ1-4; 8 positions match TRBD1. This CDR3 is built from 15 residues. V was clipped by 7 bases and J by 4 bases; unmatched bases: 8. The germline CDR1 and CDR2 sequences are SGHTA and FQGNSA.

This clonotype was counted ten times or more. The V call is TRBV30, the J call TRBJ2-7, with 7 bases that match TRBD1. The CDR3 is 15 residues long. The germline V gene has CDR1 GTSNPN and CDR2 SVGIG (reference sequence). J lost 6 bases, V lost 1 base, and 12 bases had no gene match. As DNA, the CDR3 is TGTGCCTGGAGTGGACAGGGTAGGGCCCTACGCGAGCAGTACTTC. It yields the protein CAWSGQGRALREQYF.

This clonotype was detected ten times or more. The chain joins TRBV7-2 to TRBJ2-7; tentatively, D is TRBD2 (6 bases). This CDR3 region has 15 residues. V lost 6 bases, J lost 7 bases, and 22 bases lay in between. Germline CDR1 is SGHTA and CDR2 is FQGNSA. CDR3: CASSPTGTHASEQYF. The CDR3 DNA is TGTGCCAGCAGTCCTACCGGGACTCACGCGAGTGAGCAGTACTTC. The full variable domain, its missing parts supplied by reference TRBV7-2 and TRBJ2-7, is GAGVSQSPSNKVTEKGKDVELRCDPISGHTALYWYRQSLGQGLEFLIYFQGNSAPDKSGLPSDRFSAERTGGSVSTLTIQRTQQEDSAVYLCASSPTGTHASEQYFGPGTRLTVT.

This clonotype was recorded at least ten times. V usage is TRBV20-1 and J usage is TRBJ1-2, with 7 bases fitting TRBD1. The germline V gene has CDR1 DFQATT and CDR2 SNEGSKA (reference sequence). The ends lost 6 bases at V and 7 bases at J; junction bases unmatched: 11. The CDR3 has 13 residues. CDR3 in amino acids: CSAILGGAGGYTF. CDR3 in DNA: TGCAGTGCCATTTTAGGGGGCGCCGGTGGCTACACCTTC.

As regards this clonotype: Just one base apart from a much larger clone, this may be a read error. The V and J genes are TRBV18 and TRBJ2-6, with 9 nucleotides matching TRBD1. Germline V gene data show CDR1 as KGHSH and CDR2 as LQKENI. The CDR3 has 20 residues. The CDR3 is CASSPLSLDRGSSGANVRTF. The CDR3 nucleotides are TGTGCCAGCTCACCATTATCTTTGGACAGGGGCAGCTCTGGGGCCAACGTCCGGACTTTC.

This clonotype has ten or more counts. The CDR3 coding sequence is TGCGCCAGCGGGGACAGACAGCGCGGGGAGACCCAGTACTTC. Protein: CASGDRQRGETQYF. The gene calls are TRBV5-1 and TRBJ2-5, with 7 bases identical to TRBD1. V dropped 7 bases and J dropped 5; count of bases not matched to a gene: 11. This CDR3 is built from 14 residues. Germline values: CDR1 SGHRS, CDR2 YFSETQ.

Note on this clonotype: This may come from a read error, since a much larger clone is one base off. V is TRBV3-1 and J is TRBJ2-5; the match to TRBD1 covers 10 bases. The J call may be mistaken, given a closer DNA end match to TRBJ2-7. The CDR3 length is 14 residues. Looked up from germline, CDR1 is LGHDT and CDR2 is YNNKEL (reference sequence). This chain's CDR3 is CASRSGGQGVEQYF. The CDR3 bases are TGTGCCAGCAGGTCTGGAGGACAGGGGGTCGAGCAGTACTTC.

This clonotype was counted ten times or more. The chain uses TRBV6-2 or TRBV6-3 and TRBJ2-7; maybe TRBD1 (6 bases). The germline V and J ends were trimmed by 7 bases and 3 bases, with 19 bases remaining between them. The CDR3 runs to 15 residues. Germline CDR1 and CDR2: MNHEY and SVGEGT. Written as DNA, the CDR3 is TGTGCCAGCACCCCCTTTTCCAGGGGCATCTACGAGCAGTACTTC. Encoded protein: CASTPFSRGIYEQYF.

This clonotype was counted at least ten times. The chain employs TRBV6-2 or TRBV6-3 and TRBJ1-2; TRBD1 is a possible D gene (5 bases). The V gene lost 5 bases and the J gene lost 4 bases, with 11 bases spanning the gap. Germline CDR1 is MNHEY and CDR2 is SVGEGT. The CDR3 spans 13 residues. CDR3 amino acids: CASSDLGVYGYTF. In nucleotides, the CDR3 is TGTGCCAGCAGTGACCTGGGGGTCTATGGCTACACCTTC.

This clonotype was counted at least ten times. V gene TRBV13 combines with J gene TRBJ2-7, with TRBD2 identical over 10 bases. The germline V gene has CDR1 PRHDT and CDR2 FYEKMQ (reference sequence). The CDR3 consists of 19 residues. Germline trimming cut 8 bases from V and 0 bases from J; bases unmatched to any gene: 19. CDR3 sequence: CASEKPPLAGPRSSYEQYF. In nucleotides, the CDR3 is TGTGCCAGCGAAAAACCCCCACTAGCGGGGCCCCGGAGCTCCTACGAGCAGTACTTC.

This clonotype was counted many times. V and J are TRBV3-1 and TRBJ2-5; D possibly corresponds to TRBD2 (6 bases). There are 13 residues in the CDR3. The germline V gene encodes CDR1 LGHDT and CDR2 YNNKEL (reference sequence). V was clipped by 6 bases and J by 5 bases, with 13 bases between them. CDR3 coding DNA: TGTGCCAGCAGTCGACTAGAGGTGGAGACCCAGTACTTC. It codes for CASSRLEVETQYF.